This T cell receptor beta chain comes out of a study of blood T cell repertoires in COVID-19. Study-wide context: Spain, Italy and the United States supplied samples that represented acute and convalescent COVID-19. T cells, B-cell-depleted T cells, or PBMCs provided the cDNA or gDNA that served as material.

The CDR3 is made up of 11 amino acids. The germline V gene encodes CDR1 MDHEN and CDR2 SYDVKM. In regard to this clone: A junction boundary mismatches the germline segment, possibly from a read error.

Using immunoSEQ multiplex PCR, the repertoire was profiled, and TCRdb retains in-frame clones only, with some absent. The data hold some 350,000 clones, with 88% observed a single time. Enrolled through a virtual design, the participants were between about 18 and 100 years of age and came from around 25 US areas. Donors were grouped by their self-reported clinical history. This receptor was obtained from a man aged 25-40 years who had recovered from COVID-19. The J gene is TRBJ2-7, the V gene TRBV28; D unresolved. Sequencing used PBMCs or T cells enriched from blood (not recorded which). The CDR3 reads CASSPSHEQYF. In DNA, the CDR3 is TGTGCCAGCAGCCCCTCCCACGAGCAGTACTTC.